This TCR beta chain was captured by sequencing in a study of blood T cell repertoires in COVID-19. On the study more broadly: Italy, Spain and the United States were the sources of the convalescent and acute COVID-19 samples.

Using immunoSEQ multiplex PCR, the repertoire was profiled, and TCRdb retains in-frame clones only, with some absent. The sample consists of 110,000 to 150,000 clones, about 81% of them appearing once. The CDR3 runs to 17 residues. Trimming removed 5 bases from V and 0 bases from J, with 15 bases in between. Per germline, CDR1 SGHRS and CDR2 YFSETQ. J is TRBJ2-6 and V is TRBV5-1; D ambiguous. Sequenced sample: peripheral blood. The TCR originated in a woman of 80 years or more with acute or convalescent COVID-19. The CDR3 nucleotides are TGCGCCAGCAGTTACGGGTCCGATCACTCTGGGGCCAACGTCCTGACTTTC. It specifies CASSYGSDHSGANVLTF.